Each of the 18 T cell receptor beta chains below was sequenced from the same sample in a study of vaccination and CD4 T cells after COVID-19. Their antigen targets remain unknown. Sample treatment: roughly ten-day PBMC culture with coronavirus spike peptide pools or control peptides (ViraFEST assay). The Oncomine TCR Beta short-read assay sequenced DNA from cultured CD4+ T cells. TCRdb used MiXCR to reprocess the PCR reads, holding one entry per CDR3 protein. The table records over 12,000 distinct CDR3 sequences, around 46% of them present only once. The sequencing input was CD4+ T cells from blood, cultured in vitro. The receptors originated from a human donor who had recovered from COVID-19.

This clonotype showed up just a few times. The chain has TRBV20-1 and TRBJ1-1, with 8 bases lining up with TRBD1. There are 13 residues in the CDR3. V lost 6 bases and J lost 5; bases outside the gene matches: 8. CDR1 is DFQATT and CDR2 is SNEGSKA in the germline V gene (reference sequence). This CDR3 reads CSANRGRETEAFF. The DNA of the CDR3 is TGCAGTGCCAACAGGGGGAGGGAGACTGAAGCTTTCTTT.

This clonotype was seen only a few times. The V call is TRBV29-1, the J call TRBJ2-2, with TRBD2 identical over 11 bases. The CDR3 is 15 residues long. The germline V gene has CDR1 SQVTM and CDR2 ANQGSEA. V dropped 4 bases and J dropped 0; count of bases not matched to a gene: 1. CDR3 in amino acids: CSVVGLAANTGELFF. In DNA, the CDR3 is TGCAGCGTTGTGGGACTAGCGGCGAACACCGGGGAGCTGTTTTTT.

This clonotype has more than one count but fewer than ten. This rearrangement joins TRBV15 to TRBJ1-2; possibly TRBD1 for D (5 bases). The CDR3 totals 14 residues. V lost 3 bases and J lost 3, with 11 bases in between. Germline V CDR1 and CDR2: LNHNV, YYDKDF (reference sequence). CDR3 bases: TGTGCCACCAGCAGGGAACCCAGGGACTATGGCTACACCTTC. Residues: CATSREPRDYGYTF.

Written as DNA, the CDR3 is TGTGCCAGCAGTTTATCTGGTGTATACGAGCAGTACTTC. This encodes CASSLSGVYEQYF. The chain has TRBV7-2 and TRBJ2-7; D call uncertain. The CDR3 totals 13 residues. CDR1 SGHTA and CDR2 FQGNSA come from the germline V gene. V lost 6 bases to trimming and J lost 4 bases, with 13 bases between them.

This clonotype was seen more than once but under ten times. The genes are TRBV7-9 and TRBJ1-2; D not certain. This CDR3 comprises 14 residues. Germline V gene data show CDR1 as SEHNR and CDR2 as FQNEAQ (reference sequence). V was pared by 2 bases and J by 7 bases, with 14 bases between. The CDR3 DNA is TGTGCCAGCAGCTTAAGTAAGGGCACCGGTGGCTACACCTTC. It is translated as CASSLSKGTGGYTF. Full variable domain (outside the CDR3, taken from reference TRBV7-9 and TRBJ1-2): DTGVSQNPRHKITKRGQNVTFRCDPISEHNRLYWYRQTLGQGPEFLTYFQNEAQLEKSRLLSDRFSAERPKGSFSTLEIQRTEQGDSAMYLCASSLSKGTGGYTFGSGTRLTVV.

This sequence joins TRBV7-9 and TRBJ2-1, with D perhaps assigned TRBD1 or TRBD2 (5 bases each). V was clipped by 5 bases and J by 4 bases, with 18 bases between them. There are 16 residues in the CDR3. Germline loops: CDR1 SEHNR, CDR2 FQNEAQ (reference sequence). As DNA, the CDR3 is TGTGCCAGCAGCACCGCCGGTCTAGCAGGGTACAATGAGCAGTTCTTC. Protein product: CASSTAGLAGYNEQFF.

The chain combines TRBV19 with TRBJ1-1; 8 bases are shared with TRBD1. The V gene end was trimmed by 3 bases and the J gene end by 1 base; junction bases not matched to a gene: 4. This CDR3 has 15 residues. CDR1 is LNHDA and CDR2 is SQIVND in the germline V gene (reference sequence). CDR3 in DNA: TGTGCCAGTAGTATCCGGGACAGGTGGAACACTGAAGCTTTCTTT. Protein: CASSIRDRWNTEAFF.

V is TRBV2 and J is TRBJ1-3; D gene unclear. CDR1 and CDR2 from the germline V gene are SNHLY and FYNNEI. The CDR3 consists of 12 residues. The germline V and J ends were trimmed by 3 bases and 7 bases, with 7 bases remaining between them. The chain's CDR3 is CASSENYNTIYF. The CDR3 coding sequence is TGTGCCAGCAGTGAGAACTATAACACCATATATTTT.

This clonotype was seen more than once but under ten times. The chain couples TRBV20-1 to TRBJ2-4, with D perhaps matching TRBD1 (6 bases). CDR3 size: 14 residues. Germline values: CDR1 DFQATT, CDR2 SNEGSKA (reference sequence). V lost 4 bases to trimming and J lost 8 bases, with 18 bases between them. The DNA for the CDR3 is TGCAGTGCTAAACCAGGGGCCTTGAGGGACATTCAGTACTTC. This translates into CSAKPGALRDIQYF.

This clonotype was found a few times. This chain links TRBV6-1 with TRBJ1-2, with D perhaps matching TRBD1 (6 bases). Germline CDR1 is MNHNS and CDR2 is SASEGT. The CDR3 has 14 amino acids. V gave up 9 bases and J gave up 5 bases, with 19 bases separating them. Written as DNA, the CDR3 is TGTGCCAGTCCTTCCGGGACAATATCTTATGGCTACACCTTC. Translation gives CASPSGTISYGYTF.

The V gene is TRBV7-9, the J gene TRBJ1-1; 9 bases map to TRBD1. Germline V CDR1 and CDR2: SEHNR, FQNEAQ (reference sequence). This CDR3 is 13 amino acids long. With V trimmed by 4 bases and J by 11 bases, 8 bases remained unmatched. The chain's CDR3 is CASSYRDRVHAFF. CDR3 coding DNA: TGTGCCAGCAGCTACCGGGACAGGGTTCATGCTTTCTTT.

The chain carries TRBV20-1 and TRBJ2-3, with 9 bases that match TRBD1. V shed 4 bases and J 4 bases; nucleotides not matched to a gene: 9. CDR1 is DFQATT, CDR2 SNEGSKA, per germline (reference sequence). The CDR3 has 15 amino acids. CDR3 nucleotide sequence: TGCAGTGCTACACCATTACAGGGGGCCGCAGATACGCAGTATTTT. Its translation is CSATPLQGAADTQYF.

This clonotype was recorded only once. This sequence joins TRBV6-1 and TRBJ2-2; 8 nucleotides line up with TRBD1. With 5 bases clipped from V and 4 bases from J, the junction kept 12 bases outside the gene matches. In germline, CDR1 is MNHNS, CDR2 SASEGT. This CDR3 comprises 17 residues. CDR3 bases: TGTGCCAGCAGTCAGACAGGGGCTAGAACAGGCACCGGGGAGCTGTTTTTT. Translating gives CASSQTGARTGTGELFF.

The V gene is TRBV6-1, the J gene TRBJ1-2; D call uncertain. The length of the CDR3 is 14 residues. V gave up 4 bases and J gave up 2 bases, with 11 bases separating them. Germline lookup yields CDR1 MNHNS and CDR2 SASEGT. This CDR3 is CASSGPSTNYGYTF. In DNA form, the CDR3 reads TGTGCCAGCAGTGGGCCCAGCACCAACTATGGCTACACCTTC.

The CDR3 protein is CASSKGQGPEAFF. The DNA for the CDR3 is TGTGCCAGCAGCAAGGGACAGGGCCCTGAAGCTTTCTTT. The genes are TRBV5-4 and TRBJ1-1, with 9 bases aligning to TRBD1. CDR3 length equals 13 residues. Trimming removed 4 bases from V and 6 bases from J; junction bases left unmatched: 4. Germline CDR1 is SGHNT and CDR2 is YYREEE (reference sequence).

This clonotype was found once. The V gene is TRBV27, the J gene TRBJ2-1; 8 nucleotides line up with TRBD2. This CDR3 has 15 residues. CDR1 and CDR2 from the germline V gene are MNHEY and SMNVEV (reference sequence). V was clipped by 1 base and J by 5 bases; unmatched bases: 4. CDR3 amino acids: CASSLYRTSHNEQFF. Written as DNA, the CDR3 is TGTGCCAGCAGTTTATATAGGACTAGCCACAATGAGCAGTTCTTC.

This clonotype was picked up a small number of times. J is TRBJ2-2 and V is TRBV6-1; TRBD1 matches 9 bases. The CDR3 consists of 16 residues. V shed 6 bases, J shed 3 bases, and the junction held 8 bases outside the gene matches. The V gene's germline CDR1 is MNHNS and CDR2 SASEGT. The CDR3 here is CASSLGQGMDTGELFF. As DNA, the CDR3 is TGTGCCAGCAGCCTCGGACAGGGGATGGACACCGGGGAGCTGTTTTTT.

The chain recombines TRBV2 with TRBJ2-7; D unclear. V was pared by 8 bases and J by 2 bases, with 16 bases between. The CDR3 runs 14 residues. In germline, CDR1 is SNHLY, CDR2 FYNNEI. CDR3 loop: CASGRIRGPYEQYF. CDR3 coding DNA: TGTGCCAGCGGAAGGATACGAGGCCCCTACGAGCAGTACTTC.